These 27 T cell receptor beta chains originate from one sample sequenced in a study of OX40 agonist ivuxolimab in advanced cancers. The data were produced by immunoSEQ multiplex PCR, yet TCRdb's version contains in-frame clones alone and is incomplete. The table has tens of thousands of clones, approximately 89% seen once. This specimen consisted of CD4+ or CD8+ T cells sorted from blood, obtained in a trial of the OX40 agonist ivuxolimab. These receptor sequences come from an adult with an advanced solid tumor such as melanoma, head and neck, liver or kidney cancer.

This rearrangement joins TRBV5-1 to TRBJ2-2; D tentatively reads TRBD1 or TRBD2 (6 bases each). CDR3 size: 16 residues. CDR1 is SGHRS, CDR2 YFSETQ, per germline. Deletions cut 0 bases from V and 4 bases from J, with 13 bases between. For the CDR3, the DNA is TGCGCCAGCAGCTTGGGTCCGGGGGCGGTCACCGGGGAGCTGTTTTTT. This sequence encodes CASSLGPGAVTGELFF.

This rearrangement joins TRBV28 to TRBJ1-5; possibly TRBD1 for D (5 bases). V shed 6 bases and J shed 6 bases, with 15 bases lying between them. The CDR3 is 14 residues long. Looked up from germline, CDR1 is MDHEN and CDR2 is SYDVKM. For the CDR3, the DNA is TGTGCCAGCAGAGCTGGCGGGGCGACTCAGCCCCAGCATTTT. Translation: CASRAGGATQPQHF.

This clone has only a few counts. The chain is built from TRBV30 and TRBJ1-1, with TRBD1 as a possible D gene (6 bases). V was shortened by 5 bases and J by 0 bases, with 16 bases between the two germline ends. The CDR3 consists of 15 residues. Germline CDR1 is GTSNPN and CDR2 is SVGIG (reference sequence). The CDR3 loop reads CAWEQRGAMNTEAFF. DNA for the CDR3: TGTGCCTGGGAGCAAAGGGGGGCCATGAACACTGAAGCTTTCTTT.

The gene calls are TRBV29-1 and TRBJ1-1; D call uncertain. Germline-derived CDR1 and CDR2 are SQVTM and ANQGSEA. V lost 7 bases and J 5 bases, leaving 11 bases between the germline ends. This CDR3 comprises 11 residues. This chain's CDR3 is CSGLSGTEAFF. As DNA, the CDR3 is TGCAGCGGCCTATCAGGAACTGAAGCTTTCTTT. The variable domain in full, with the rest retrieved from reference TRBV29-1 and TRBJ1-1, is SAVISQKPSRDICQRGTSLTIQCQVDSQVTMMFWYRQQPGQSLTLIATANQGSEATYESGFVIDKFPISRPNLTFSTLTVSNMSPEDSSIYLCSGLSGTEAFFGQGTRLTVV.

V is TRBV6-6 and J is TRBJ1-2, with D unresolved. The CDR3 covers 11 residues. From germline, CDR1 is MNHNY and CDR2 SVGAGI (reference sequence). V gave up 4 bases and J gave up 4 bases, with 4 bases separating them. The CDR3 region is CASSFGYGYTF. The CDR3, as DNA: TGTGCCAGCAGTTTCGGCTATGGCTACACCTTC.

This sequence joins TRBV5-1 and TRBJ2-7, with a possible D match to TRBD2 (6 bases). The germline V gene has CDR1 SGHRS and CDR2 YFSETQ. CDR3 length: 13 amino acids. Deletions cut 4 bases from V and 3 bases from J, with 11 bases between. CDR3 sequence (DNA): TGCGCCAGCAGCCCCGAGGGACTCTACGAGCAGTACTTC. Protein: CASSPEGLYEQYF. The full variable domain, with the rest looked up from reference TRBV5-1 and TRBJ2-7, is KAGVTQTPRYLIKTRGQQVTLSCSPISGHRSVSWYQQTPGQGLQFLFEYFSETQRNKGNFPGRFSGRQFSNSRSEMNVSTLELGDSALYLCASSPEGLYEQYFGPGTRLTVT.

V gene TRBV5-8 combines with J gene TRBJ2-4, with a tentative D call TRBD2 (6 bases). The CDR3 has 15 amino acids. Germline V gene data show CDR1 as SGHTS and CDR2 as YDEGEE. The V gene lost 4 bases and the J gene lost 0 bases, with 11 bases spanning the gap. For the CDR3, the DNA is TGTGCCAGCAGCACGGGGACTGTAGCCAAAAACATTCAGTACTTC. Amino acid sequence: CASSTGTVAKNIQYF.

The chain carries TRBV19 and TRBJ2-4, with 12 nucleotides matching TRBD2. V was pared by 5 bases and J by 0 bases, with 11 bases of the junction left unmatched. The CDR3 has 19 amino acids. The germline V gene has CDR1 LNHDA and CDR2 SQIVND (reference sequence). The CDR3 region has the DNA TGTGCCAGTAGTCCTCGACCGGGACTAGCGGGTCTAGCCAAAAACATTCAGTACTTC. As protein: CASSPRPGLAGLAKNIQYF.

The V and J genes are TRBV5-1 and TRBJ2-5, with D possibly matching TRBD1 (6 bases). Trimming removed 4 bases at V and 5 bases at J, with 18 bases between. CDR1 is SGHRS, CDR2 YFSETQ, per germline. The CDR3 runs to 15 residues. This CDR3 is CASSTGSGIEETQYF. The CDR3 coding sequence is TGCGCCAGCAGCACAGGGAGCGGTATTGAGGAGACCCAGTACTTC. The whole variable domain, filled in from reference TRBV5-1 and TRBJ2-5, reads KAGVTQTPRYLIKTRGQQVTLSCSPISGHRSVSWYQQTPGQGLQFLFEYFSETQRNKGNFPGRFSGRQFSNSRSEMNVSTLELGDSALYLCASSTGSGIEETQYFGPGTRLLVL.

This rearrangement joins TRBV19 to TRBJ2-7; perhaps TRBD2 as D (6 bases). Trimming left V 8 bases short and J 3 bases short, with 17 bases between. This CDR3 is built from 14 residues. CDR1 is LNHDA, CDR2 SQIVND, per germline (reference sequence). CDR3: CASRPGGGVYEQYF. The CDR3 coding sequence is TGTGCCAGTCGACCGGGCGGCGGGGTCTACGAGCAGTACTTC.

The chain joins TRBV5-1 to TRBJ2-5; the match to TRBD2 covers 15 bases. CDR1 is SGHRS, CDR2 YFSETQ, per germline. CDR3 size: 16 residues. V dropped 3 bases and J dropped 5; count of bases not matched to a gene: 5. CDR3 sequence (DNA): TGCGCCAGCAGCTCTGGACTAGCGGGAGGGTTGGAGACCCAGTACTTC. Protein product: CASSSGLAGGLETQYF.

CDR3 nucleotides: TGTGCCAGCAGTGAACAGCGGCTCCGCTCCTACAATGAGCAGTTCTTC. This codes for CASSEQRLRSYNEQFF. This rearrangement joins TRBV27 to TRBJ2-1, with D possibly matching TRBD2 (5 bases). Germline V gives CDR1 MNHEY, CDR2 SMNVEV (reference sequence). The germline V and J ends were trimmed by 5 bases and 0 bases, with 14 bases remaining between them. There are 16 residues in the CDR3.

This clone was recorded a few times. The chain links TRBV30 to TRBJ1-6; D is uncertain. Germline V gene data show CDR1 as GTSNPN and CDR2 as SVGIG (reference sequence). V shed 2 bases and J shed 9 bases, with 5 bases lying between them. This CDR3 comprises 11 residues. The CDR3 sequence: CAWSFSSPLHF. The DNA for the CDR3 is TGTGCCTGGAGTTTTAGTTCACCCCTCCACTTT.

The chain joins TRBV6-1 to TRBJ1-4; the D is unclear. The V end was cut by 4 bases, the J end by 13 bases, with 16 bases between. This CDR3 has 13 amino acids. Germline CDR1 MNHNS, CDR2 SASEGT. CDR3 DNA: TGTGCCAGCAGTGCCCTGTCCCAAAGCGGACTGTTTTTT. Its translation: CASSALSQSGLFF.

The chain recombines TRBV19 with TRBJ2-5; maybe TRBD2 (6 bases). Germline V gives CDR1 LNHDA, CDR2 SQIVND (reference sequence). The CDR3 is 15 residues long. Between the trimmed V and J ends, which lost 3 bases and 1 base, there was a span of 12 bases. In DNA, the CDR3 is TGTGCCAGTAGTATCGGCGCGGGGAGCCAAGAGACCCAGTACTTC. It translates to CASSIGAGSQETQYF. Combining the CDR3 with reference TRBV19 and TRBJ2-5 gives the whole variable domain DGGITQSPKYLFRKEGQNVTLSCEQNLNHDAMYWYRQDPGQGLRLIYYSQIVNDFQKGDIAEGYSVSREKKESFPLTVTSAQKNPTAFYLCASSIGAGSQETQYFGPGTRLLVL.

The V call is TRBV10-1, the J call TRBJ2-7, with 12 nucleotides matching TRBD1. V gave up 2 bases and J gave up 5 bases; unmatched junction bases: 1. The germline V gene has CDR1 WNHNN and CDR2 SYGVQD (reference sequence). The CDR3 runs 14 residues. CDR3 bases: TGCGCCAGCAGTGAGGGGACAGGGGGCCACGAGCAGTACTTC. The encoded protein is CASSEGTGGHEQYF.

The CDR3 region is CASSLGGISDTQYF. DNA of the CDR3: TGCGCCAGCAGCTTGGGGGGGATTTCAGATACGCAGTATTTT. The V and J genes are TRBV5-1 and TRBJ2-3; D is possibly TRBD1 or TRBD2 (5 bases each). The CDR3 loop spans 14 amino acids. Trimming left V 0 bases short and J 4 bases short, with 9 bases between. From germline, CDR1 is SGHRS and CDR2 YFSETQ.

This chain joins TRBV9 and TRBJ1-3; 8 bases align to TRBD1. With V trimmed by 7 bases and J by 3 bases, 6 bases remained unmatched. The germline gives CDR1 SGDLS, CDR2 YYNGEE. The CDR3 extends over 14 amino acids. The CDR3 loop is CASGRTGGGNTIYF. The CDR3 DNA reads as TGTGCCAGCGGCCGAACAGGGGGTGGAAACACCATATATTTT.

The chain recombines TRBV28 with TRBJ1-4; D is uncertain. Germline CDR1 and CDR2: MDHEN and SYDVKM. Trimming took off 5 bases at V and 3 bases at J, with 25 bases between the two ends. CDR3 length: 19 amino acids. The CDR3 sequence is CASSRPLWGSLHSNEKLFF. The CDR3 bases are TGTGCCAGCAGTCGCCCCTTATGGGGATCCCTTCACTCTAATGAAAAACTGTTTTTT.

This clone was seen only once. The chain couples TRBV6-5 to TRBJ1-1; D possibly corresponds to TRBD1 (5 bases). Trimming took 6 bases from V and 2 from J, leaving 13 bases between them. The V gene's germline CDR1 is MNHEY and CDR2 SVGAGI. The CDR3 covers 14 residues. The CDR3 coding sequence is TGTGCCAGCAGCAGCCAAGGGGAAAACACTGAAGCTTTCTTT. Translating gives CASSSQGENTEAFF.

The rearrangement joins TRBV6-1 to TRBJ2-3; 10 bases are a match to TRBD1. The ends lost 4 bases at V and 2 bases at J; junction bases unmatched: 3. The CDR3 is 15 residues long. Germline CDR1 and CDR2: MNHNS and SASEGT. In DNA, the CDR3 is TGTGCCAGCAGTGGACAGGGGGCCCCCACAGATACGCAGTATTTT. This codes for CASSGQGAPTDTQYF.

This chain connects TRBV2 to TRBJ2-7, with D perhaps TRBD2 (6 bases). The V end lost 5 bases, the J end lost 4 bases, and 12 bases lay between the germline ends. The length of the CDR3 is 13 residues. Germline V gene sequence: CDR1 SNHLY, CDR2 FYNNEI. CDR3 DNA sequence: TGTGCCAGCAGTCGGGACTTACGTTACGAGCAGTACTTC. This gives the protein CASSRDLRYEQYF.

Only one count was recorded for this clone. This sequence joins TRBV9 and TRBJ2-7; no clear D. Germline V gene lookup returns CDR1 SGDLS and CDR2 YYNGEE. The germline V and J ends were trimmed by 0 bases and 3 bases, with 13 bases remaining between them. CDR3 size: 15 residues. CDR3 residues: CASSVESATFYEQYF. The DNA for the CDR3 is TGTGCCAGCAGCGTAGAGTCCGCGACTTTCTACGAGCAGTACTTC.

CDR3 nucleotide sequence: TGTGCCAGCAGTGAACAGGGTAGGGGCACCGGGGAGCTGTTTTTT. Its translation: CASSEQGRGTGELFF. J is TRBJ2-2 and V is TRBV6-1, with D perhaps TRBD1 (5 bases). The CDR3 length is 15 residues. Trimming cost V 2 bases and J 4 bases, with 11 bases left between them. Germline CDR1 MNHNS, CDR2 SASEGT.

The genes are TRBV5-4 and TRBJ1-1; D unresolved. V lost 1 base to trimming and J lost 3 bases, with 4 bases between them. The CDR3 runs to 12 residues. Germline-derived CDR1 and CDR2 are SGHNT and YYREEE (reference sequence). CDR3 in DNA: TGTGCCAGCAGCTTGCAGGACACTGAAGCTTTCTTT. It codes for CASSLQDTEAFF.

The rearrangement uses TRBV5-1 and TRBJ1-3; D remains unclear. Germline values: CDR1 SGHRS, CDR2 YFSETQ. The CDR3 is 17 residues long. V was trimmed by 4 bases and J by 0 bases, leaving 17 bases between them. The CDR3 DNA sequence: TGCGCCAGCAGCCGTTCGGGCGGGTCCGCCTCTGGAAACACCATATATTTT. It specifies CASSRSGGSASGNTIYF.

This clone was seen only once. The chain uses TRBV5-1 and TRBJ2-7, with D perhaps matching TRBD2 (6 bases). Germline CDR1 reads SGHRS; CDR2 reads YFSETQ. The CDR3 is made up of 13 amino acids. The V end lost 1 base, the J end lost 3 bases, and 8 bases lay between the germline ends. DNA of the CDR3: TGCGCCAGCAGCTTGAACGGGGGCTACGAGCAGTACTTC. Its translation: CASSLNGGYEQYF.